A single sample is the source of the 7 T cell receptor beta chains below, sequenced in a study of T cell repertoires in cytomegalovirus infection. Their antigens are not known. MiXCR was run by TCRdb on the reads, yielding one entry per CDR3 protein. Here the sample spans approximately 910,000 distinct CDR3 sequences, about a third being singletons. Sequenced here: cultured CD8+ T cells from PBMCs, sampled from culture after CMV antigen stimulation. These receptors were collected from a human donor in good health (CMV status not recorded). Some clones in this sample may be carry-over from other donors' samples.

This clonotype has just a few counts. The rearrangement links TRBV2 to TRBJ2-2; TRBD2 agrees at 10 bases. The CDR3 contains 16 residues. Germline assignment: CDR1 SNHLY and CDR2 FYNNEI. V gave up 7 bases and J gave up 0 bases; unmatched junction bases: 5. The CDR3, as DNA: TGTGCCAGCATCAGGAGCGGGGGGGCGAACACCGGGGAGCTGTTTTTT. This translates into CASIRSGGANTGELFF.

The V call is TRBV5-1, the J call TRBJ2-1; the match to TRBD1 covers 10 bases. CDR3 length: 13 residues. J lost 8 bases, V lost 6 bases, and 5 bases had no gene match. The germline V gene has CDR1 SGHRS and CDR2 YFSETQ. The CDR3 DNA reads TGCGCCAGCAAAGGGACAGGGGACGATGAGCAGTTCTTC. This gives the protein CASKGTGDDEQFF.

The table lists this clonotype with a few counts. The chain joins TRBV6-2 or TRBV6-3 to TRBJ1-5; the match to TRBD1 covers 10 bases. The CDR3 has 16 residues. Germline-derived CDR1 and CDR2 are MNHEY and SVGEGT. V shed 3 bases and J 4 bases; nucleotides not matched to a gene: 6. In DNA, the CDR3 is TGTGCCAGCAGTTATCGGGACAGGGGCATAAATCAGCCCCAGCATTTT. It specifies CASSYRDRGINQPQHF.

This clonotype was counted only a few times. V gene TRBV19 combines with J gene TRBJ2-2; 8 nucleotides match TRBD2. Germline CDR1 and CDR2: LNHDA and SQIVND (reference sequence). The CDR3 spans 14 residues. Trimming took 7 bases from V and 0 from J; bases not matched to a gene: 1. CDR3 coding DNA: TGTGCCAGTAACGGGGGGGCGAACACCGGGGAGCTGTTTTTT. Its translation is CASNGGANTGELFF.

The J gene is TRBJ1-6, the V gene TRBV27; D unresolved. The CDR3 has 16 amino acids. The V and J ends lost 3 bases and 7 bases respectively, with 16 bases between them. CDR1 and CDR2 (germline): MNHEY, SMNVEV (reference sequence). The chain's CDR3 is CASSFQHYPTNSPLHF. Here the CDR3 DNA reads TGTGCCAGCAGTTTCCAGCATTACCCGACGAATTCACCCCTCCACTTT.

This clonotype was observed a few times. This rearrangement joins TRBV7-2 to TRBJ2-1; D may be TRBD1 or TRBD2 (6 bases each). Germline V lookup: CDR1 SGHTA, CDR2 FQGNSA. This CDR3 is 13 amino acids long. The germline V and J ends were trimmed by 3 bases and 10 bases, with 13 bases remaining between them. The CDR3 nucleotides read TGTGCCAGCAGCTTGGGACTGACAGGCGAGCAGTTCTTC. Its translation is CASSLGLTGEQFF.

The chain links TRBV10-3 to TRBJ2-7; TRBD1 matches at 8 bases. The germline V gene encodes CDR1 ENHRY and CDR2 SYGVKD. The J segment lost 4 bases and the V segment lost 8 bases, leaving 16 bases of the junction unmatched. CDR3 size: 16 residues. CDR3 coding DNA: TGTGCCATCGGTGTAGCAGGGGGCCACCGAAGGTACGAGCAGTACGTC. Translation: CAIGVAGGHRRYEQYV.